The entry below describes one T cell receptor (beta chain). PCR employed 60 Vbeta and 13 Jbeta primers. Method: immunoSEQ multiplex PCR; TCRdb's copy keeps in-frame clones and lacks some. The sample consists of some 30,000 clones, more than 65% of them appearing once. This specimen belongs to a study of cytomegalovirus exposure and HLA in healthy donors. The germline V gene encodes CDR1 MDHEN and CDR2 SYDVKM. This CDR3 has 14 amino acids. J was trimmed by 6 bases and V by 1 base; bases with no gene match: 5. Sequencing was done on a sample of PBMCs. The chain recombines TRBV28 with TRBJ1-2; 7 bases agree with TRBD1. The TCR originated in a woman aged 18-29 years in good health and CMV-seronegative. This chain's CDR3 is CASSLSEGANGYTF. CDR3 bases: TGTGCCAGCAGTTTATCCGAGGGGGCGAATGGCTACACCTTC.